This T cell receptor beta chain originates from a study of blood T cells in healthy people across ages (dated by TCRdb to the mid-2010s). At the level of the whole study: In model experiments, template switching captured about one uniquely barcoded TCR beta cDNA molecule for every two T cells. The study analyzed two additional independent replicas of 1 million unique cDNA reads from the same blood draw for two donors, one aged 18 to 29 and one aged 80 or older. To track age-related changes in TCR beta repertoire diversity, the study relied on deep sequencing normalized with unique cDNA molecular identifiers. Donors were grouped into four age groups: young (average roughly 15 years), middle-aged (39), aged (roughly 62) and long-lived (around 82). Donors of different ages were randomly distributed across sequencing lanes to avoid experimental bias. Results and caveats for the whole study, not just this receptor: Observed TCR beta diversity per million T cells fell roughly linearly with age, and a significant reduction was already apparent by age around 39. Because donor CMV infection status was unknown, age-related changes in expanded clonotypes were potentially confounded. The long-lived group showed more naive CD4+ T cells, fewer expanded clones and increased TCR diversity than the aged group, suggesting age selection. Total diversity estimates from one million sequenced T cells were considered lower bounds and underestimates. The percentage of naive T cells measured by flow cytometry correlated strongly with observed TCR beta diversity. Since profiling was done on bulk unsorted PBMCs, naive and antigen-experienced compartments could not be conclusively compared.

Donors were a few dozen systemically healthy Caucasian individuals from Russia aged roughly 6 to 90 years. Each donor gave roughly 9 milliliters of peripheral blood, drawn into EDTA-treated Vacutainer tubes. Ficoll-Paque density-gradient centrifugation was used to isolate PBMCs, with at least 6.5 million per sample. Trizol reagent was used to extract total RNA from PBMCs, with at least 6 micrograms per sample. For every donor, flow cytometry on a PBMC aliquot measured the percentage of naive CD45RAhigh/CD27high T cells. There are many counts of this clonotype. The antigen it binds to is not known. One base away there is no much larger clone; base qualities are not given. CDR1 ENHRY and CDR2 SYGVKD are derived from the germline V gene. Spanning cysteine to phenylalanine, the CDR3 consists of 16 amino acids. The retained sequence is limited to the CDR3, 48 bases, with the frame set at the first base. Trimmed from V: 0 bases; trimmed from J: 4 bases; junction bases lacking a gene match: 6.

Library construction relied on 5' RACE. Sequencing took place on an Illumina HiSeq 2500. A second PCR of roughly 6 to 11 cycles was performed with a sample-barcoded 5' primer and a J-beta primer mix. A template-switch 5' adaptor carrying 12 random nucleotides introduced a unique molecular identifier onto each TCR beta cDNA molecule. Each sample yielded at least 2.5 million CDR3-containing paired-end reads. First-strand cDNA was synthesized from all RNA with the Mint cDNA synthesis kit, primed by a TRBC-specific oligonucleotide. After uracil-DNA glycosylase treatment, a first 18-cycle PCR used universal primers M1SS and BC2_uni_R on all cDNA. On the authors' methods: Each sample was normalized by randomly selecting 1 million high-quality reads, each carrying a distinct molecular identifier. Reads sharing molecular identifiers were discarded rather than binned into consensus sequences. MiTCR, with a Q25 quality threshold and the strictest error-elimination algorithm, was used for CDR3 identification, clonotype clustering and error correction. A nonparametric unseen species model with Euler transformation was used to estimate lower-bound total TCR beta diversity. TCRdb reran the public reads through fastp at Q25 and MiXCR, keeping productive beta chains. CDR3 protein duplicates are merged, each entry listing the most common genes and DNA. None of the V and J calls come from the authors' own analysis; TCRdb made them. The sample records 550,000 to 750,000 distinct CDR3 sequences, 20% to 25% of which are singletons. The top ten clonotypes cover 3% to 4% of the sample.

The rearranged segments are TRBV10-3 and TRBJ2-4; 7 junctional bases match TRBD2. This sequence was found in a man aged 65 to 79 in good health. Input material: blood. The CDR3 protein sequence reads: CAISESLAGLKNIQYF. The sequenced DNA: TGTGCCATCAGTGAGTCATTAGCGGGTCTTAAAAACATTCAGTACTTC.